This TCR beta chain is from a study of blood T cell repertoires in COVID-19. CDR3 length equals 14 residues. V lost 2 bases and J lost 6, with 11 bases in between. Per the germline V gene, CDR1 is MNHEY and CDR2 is SMNVEV (reference sequence). Original handling: Amplification of reference gene primers was used by the study to estimate nucleated cell counts. Produced via immunoSEQ multiplex PCR; TCRdb's table is partial and in-frame only. The DNA was the basis for D and trimming; V, J and clone size are from that table. Of approximately 200,000 clones listed, 75% to 90% were seen once; the top ten hold 2% to 2.5%. In terms of age and location, participants ranged from roughly 18 to 90 years and lived in approximately 24 US areas.

The receptor was isolated from a woman aged 40-49 years with acute COVID-19. The chain carries TRBV27 and TRBJ2-1, with D maybe TRBD1 (6 bases). The sample taken for sequencing was PBMCs or T cells enriched from blood (not recorded which). CDR3 sequence reads: CASSLRRGGNEQFF. CDR3 bases: TGTGCCAGCAGTTTACGCAGGGGTGGCAATGAGCAGTTCTTC.